Listed below are T cell receptor beta chains from one sample, sequenced in a study of blood T cell repertoires in COVID-19. Here immunoSEQ multiplex PCR was the method, and the copy in TCRdb shows in-frame clones only, minus some. The table has 200,000 to 300,000 clones, nearly 85% seen once; the top ten hold approximately 9%. The sequenced sample was peripheral blood. The receptors derive from a human donor in a cohort sampled during active COVID-19. Both conserved end residues are part of each CDR3. D genes are given only for firm matches. Expanded clones are given a class, and other clones once, few, many or no size at all.

abundance	d_gene	v_gene	j_gene	CDR3nt	CDR3aa
.	TRBD1	TRBV5-4	TRBJ1-5	TGTGCCAGCAGCCAGGGACAGCAAAATCAGCCCCAGCATTTT	CASSQGQQNQPQHF
.	.	TRBV5-1	TRBJ2-1	TGCGCCAGCAGCCCGATGGACTTCTACAATGAGCAGTTCTTC	CASSPMDFYNEQFF
once	TRBD2	TRBV5-1	TRBJ2-7	TGCGCCAGCAGCTTTAGCCTTCTACTAGCGACAAGCTCCTACGAGCAGTACTTC	CASSFSLLLATSSYEQYF
.	TRBD1	TRBV5-4	TRBJ1-2	TGTGCCAGCAGCGCCGAGCAGGGGGCCCATGGCTACACCTTC	CASSAEQGAHGYTF
.	.	TRBV11-3	TRBJ1-1	TGTGCCAGCAGTCAAACAGGGTGGGGCACTGAAGCTTTCTTT	CASSQTGWGTEAFF
.	.	TRBV2	TRBJ1-5	TGTGCCACCAGCCGGCAGGGTAGCAATCAGCCCCAGCATTTT	CATSRQGSNQPQHF
.	.	TRBV12-2	TRBJ2-5	TGTGCAAGTCGCCCGGGGGGAAGTCGAACCCGCCAAGAGACCCAGTACTTC	CASRPGGSRTRQETQYF
.	.	TRBV19	TRBJ2-1	TGTGCCAGTAGTATAGATGCGGGACCTCTCAGGGAGCAGTTCTTC	CASSIDAGPLREQFF
few	.	TRBV2	TRBJ1-4	TGTGCCAGCAGTAGGGAGTCCGGGACTAATGAAAAACTGTTTTTT	CASSRESGTNEKLFF
.	TRBD1	TRBV9	TRBJ2-3	TGTGCCAGCAGCCCCAGACAGGGGGTGCAGTCAGATACGCAGTATTTT	CASSPRQGVQSDTQYF
few	TRBD2	TRBV5-4	TRBJ2-5	TGTGCCAGCAGCTTGACAGCGGGGGCTCAAGAGACCCAGTACTTC	CASSLTAGAQETQYF
few	.	TRBV6-5	TRBJ2-2	TGTGCCAGCAGAACAATTCCGAACACCGGGGAGCTGTTTTTT	CASRTIPNTGELFF
.	.	TRBV6-6	TRBJ2-2	TGTGCCAGCAGTTACATCGCACCGAGCACCGGGGAGCTGTTTTTT	CASSYIAPSTGELFF
.	TRBD2	TRBV5-1	TRBJ2-3	TGCGCCAGCAGCTTACTAGCGGGCCCCACAGATACGCAGTATTTT	CASSLLAGPTDTQYF
.	.	TRBV3-1/TRBV3-2	TRBJ1-5	TGTGCCAGCAGCCAAGGAGGTCAAGGCCATCAGCCCCAGCATTTT	CASSQGGQGHQPQHF
once	TRBD2	TRBV5-1	TRBJ2-1	TGCGCCAGCAGCAAAAGAGCGGGGAACACCTACAATGAGCAGTTCTTC	CASSKRAGNTYNEQFF
.	TRBD2	TRBV18	TRBJ2-3	TGTGCCAGCTCACATAGGACTAGCGGAAGCACAGATACGCAGTATTTT	CASSHRTSGSTDTQYF
once	.	TRBV9	TRBJ1-1	TGTGCCAGCAGCGTAGACGGGATATTGAACACTGAAGCTTTCTTT	CASSVDGILNTEAFF
.	.	TRBV6-2/TRBV6-3	TRBJ2-7	TGTGCCAGCAGCAGGGGTACCTACGAGCAGTACTTC	CASSRGTYEQYF
.	TRBD2	TRBV9	TRBJ2-7	TGTGCCAGCAGCGTAGGACTGGGACTAGCGGGGGGCCCCTCCTACGAGCAGTACTTC	CASSVGLGLAGGPSYEQYF
.	TRBD2	TRBV19	TRBJ2-1	TGTGCCAGTAGTGATTTGAGCGGGAGCTACAATGAGCAGTTCTTC	CASSDLSGSYNEQFF
.	.	TRBV9	TRBJ2-4	TGTGCCAGCAGCGTAGAGGAGGGGAGGGCCAAAAACATTCAGTACTTC	CASSVEEGRAKNIQYF